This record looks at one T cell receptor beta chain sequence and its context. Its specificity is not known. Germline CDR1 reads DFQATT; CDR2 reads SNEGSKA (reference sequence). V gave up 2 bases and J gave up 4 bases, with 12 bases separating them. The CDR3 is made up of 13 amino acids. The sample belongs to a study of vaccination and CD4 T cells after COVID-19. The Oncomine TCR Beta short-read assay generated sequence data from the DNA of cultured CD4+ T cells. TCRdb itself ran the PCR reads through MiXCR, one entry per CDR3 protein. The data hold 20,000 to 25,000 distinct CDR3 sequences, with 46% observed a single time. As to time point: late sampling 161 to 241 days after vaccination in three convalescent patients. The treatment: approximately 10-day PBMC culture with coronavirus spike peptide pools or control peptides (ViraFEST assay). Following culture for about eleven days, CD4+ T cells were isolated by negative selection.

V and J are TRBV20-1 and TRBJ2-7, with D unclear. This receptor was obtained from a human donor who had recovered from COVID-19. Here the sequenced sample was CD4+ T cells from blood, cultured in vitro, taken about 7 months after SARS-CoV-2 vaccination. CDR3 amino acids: CSARHPLGYEQYF. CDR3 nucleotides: TGCAGTGCTAGACACCCCTTAGGGTACGAGCAGTACTTC.